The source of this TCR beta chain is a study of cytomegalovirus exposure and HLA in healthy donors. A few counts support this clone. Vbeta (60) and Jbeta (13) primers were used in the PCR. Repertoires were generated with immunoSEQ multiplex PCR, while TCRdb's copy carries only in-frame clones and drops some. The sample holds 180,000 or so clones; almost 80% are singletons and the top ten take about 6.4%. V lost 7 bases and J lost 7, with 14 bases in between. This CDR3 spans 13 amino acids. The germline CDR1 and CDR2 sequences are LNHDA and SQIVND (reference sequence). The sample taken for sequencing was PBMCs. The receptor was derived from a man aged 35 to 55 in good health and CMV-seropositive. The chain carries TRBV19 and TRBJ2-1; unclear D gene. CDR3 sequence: CASTITGWNEQFF. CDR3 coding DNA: TGTGCCAGTACCATAACGGGTTGGAATGAGCAGTTCTTC.